These T cell receptor beta chains were read from a single sample in a study of blood T cell repertoires in COVID-19. Produced via immunoSEQ multiplex PCR; TCRdb's table is partial and in-frame only. Of some 380,000 clones listed, more than 75% are singletons. Sequenced sample: PBMCs or T cells enriched from blood (not recorded which). The receptors were gathered from a man aged 30 to 45 who had recovered from COVID-19. Each CDR3 is given with its conserved first and last residue. A D gene is named only where the DNA matches it firmly. Clone size, where shown, is once, few, many, or a class for clones that have expanded.

clone_size	v_call	d_call	j_call	cdr3_nt	cdr3_aa
NA	TRBV30	TRBD1	TRBJ1-4	TGTGCCTGGAGCGCCACAGGGGGCGCAAGGGAAAAACTGTTTTTT	CAWSATGGAREKLFF
NA	TRBV7-9	TRBD1	TRBJ1-1	TGTGCCAGCAGCCCAATTACAGGGGAGTTCGCTTTCTTT	CASSPITGEFAFF
NA	TRBV20-1	NA	TRBJ1-3	TGCAGTGCTAGTCAGGGCCCGCTTGGAAACACCATATATTTT	CSASQGPLGNTIYF
NA	TRBV19	NA	TRBJ2-5	TGTGCCAGTAAGAGTTGGTTCGTCGGCTTCGGGTATCAAGAGACCCAGTACTTC	CASKSWFVGFGYQETQYF
few	TRBV27	NA	TRBJ1-2	TGTGCCAGCAGTCAGTGGGGCGGCCTCCCTAACTATGGCTACACCTTC	CASSQWGGLPNYGYTF
NA	TRBV30	TRBD1	TRBJ1-2	TGTGCCTTCAGGGGGATGAGGCTCGAAGGCTACACCTTC	CAFRGMRLEGYTF
NA	TRBV29-1	TRBD1	TRBJ2-7	TGCAGCGCAAACAGGGACAGCCTCTCCTACGAGCAGTACTTC	CSANRDSLSYEQYF
NA	TRBV9	TRBD2	TRBJ2-5	TGTGCCAGCACCGACGGGGGGTTACAAGAGACCCAGTACTTC	CASTDGGLQETQYF
few	TRBV7-9	NA	TRBJ2-1	TGTGCCAGCAGCTTAAGACTCGACGAGCAGTTCTTC	CASSLRLDEQFF
once	TRBV11-2	NA	TRBJ2-1	TGTGCCAGCAGCTTAGATCGTGCGGGGCTAGCTAATGAGCAGTTCTTC	CASSLDRAGLANEQFF
once	TRBV12-5	NA	TRBJ1-1	TGTGCTAGTGGTTTGGTAATCGGGGTTGGGAACACTGAAGCTTTCTTT	CASGLVIGVGNTEAFF
once	TRBV30	NA	TRBJ1-4	TGTGCCTGGAGCACGGGGTTATCTAATGAAAAACTGTTTTTT	CAWSTGLSNEKLFF
once	TRBV5-5	NA	TRBJ1-4	TGTGCCAGCAGCCCTGGTCGACCGGCGGGTACTGAAAAACTGTTTTTT	CASSPGRPAGTEKLFF
NA	TRBV7-6	TRBD1	TRBJ1-5	TGTGCCAGCAGCCCTGGACAGGATCAGCCCCAGCATTTT	CASSPGQDQPQHF
NA	TRBV18	NA	TRBJ1-3	TGTGCCAGCTCACCCTCTCCCAATAGATCTGGAAACACCATATATTTT	CASSPSPNRSGNTIYF
NA	TRBV3-1/TRBV3-2	TRBD2	TRBJ2-7	TGTGCCAGCAGCCACGGGGGGTACGAGCAGTACTTC	CASSHGGYEQYF
NA	TRBV6-5	NA	TRBJ2-7	TGTGCCAGCAGCCAGAGGATGGGTAGCTACGAGCAGTACTTC	CASSQRMGSYEQYF
NA	TRBV4-1	TRBD1	TRBJ1-4	TGCGCCAGCAGCCTAGGACAGGGCGGGGAAAAACTGTTTTTT	CASSLGQGGEKLFF
once	TRBV11-3	NA	TRBJ2-5	TGTGCCAGCAGCTTAAGTTCTAAAGAGACCCAGTACTTC	CASSLSSKETQYF
NA	TRBV7-9	NA	TRBJ2-3	TGTGCCAGCAGCTTCTTACCCGGACAGCTAAGCACAGATACGCAGTATTTT	CASSFLPGQLSTDTQYF
once	TRBV3-1/TRBV3-2	NA	TRBJ1-2	TGTGCCAGCAGCCAAGGTGCGATCTATGGCTACACCTTC	CASSQGAIYGYTF
NA	TRBV3-1/TRBV3-2	NA	TRBJ2-5	TGTGCCAGCAGCCAAGCGGGAATAGAGACCCAGTACTTC	CASSQAGIETQYF
few	TRBV10-3	NA	TRBJ1-5	TGTGCCATCAGTGGAGGTGTCAGCAATCAGCCCCAGCATTTT	CAISGGVSNQPQHF
few	TRBV5-1	NA	TRBJ1-3	TGCGCCAGCAGCACCACAGGCACCTCTGGTGGAAACACCATATATTTT	CASSTTGTSGGNTIYF
NA	TRBV9	NA	TRBJ2-4	TGTGCCAGCAGCTTAACGGACAGTCAACTAGCCAAAAACATTCAGTACTTC	CASSLTDSQLAKNIQYF
NA	TRBV18	NA	TRBJ1-5	TGTGCCAGCTCACCAACGGGGTATAGCAATCAGCCCCAGCATTTT	CASSPTGYSNQPQHF
NA	TRBV27	NA	TRBJ1-1	TGTGCCAGCAGTACTACCCCCAGGGACACTGAAGCTTTCTTT	CASSTTPRDTEAFF
NA	TRBV6-5	NA	TRBJ1-3	TGTGCCAGCAGTTACTCGAGCCGGGGAGGAAACACCATATATTTT	CASSYSSRGGNTIYF
NA	TRBV2	NA	TRBJ1-1	TGTGCCAGCAGTGAAGCGCTTCCGGGAATCGAAGCTTTCTTT	CASSEALPGIEAFF
NA	TRBV7-8	TRBD2	TRBJ2-5	TGTGCCAGCAGCCCGCGGATTAGCGGGGTCGAGACCCAGTACTTC	CASSPRISGVETQYF
NA	TRBV7-2	TRBD1	TRBJ2-5	TGTGCCAGCAGCCCGAGCTTCGGGACAGGGACAGAGACCCAGTACTTC	CASSPSFGTGTETQYF
NA	TRBV4-1	NA	TRBJ2-7	TGCGCCAGCAGCCAATTCAACCCAGGGTCTCCCGAGCAGTACTTC	CASSQFNPGSPEQYF
NA	TRBV10-3	NA	TRBJ1-4	TGTGCCATCAGTGAGAGCGGTCCGCGTGAAAAACTGTTTTTT	CAISESGPREKLFF
NA	TRBV7-9	NA	TRBJ2-2	TGTGCCAGCAGCTCAGGGGACGCAGGGGTCCACACCGGGGAGCTGTTTTTT	CASSSGDAGVHTGELFF
NA	TRBV27	NA	TRBJ1-3	TGTGCCAGCAGTTTATCGAGGTTCGGCGGCACCATATATTTT	CASSLSRFGGTIYF
NA	TRBV12-3/TRBV12-4	TRBD1	TRBJ1-2	TGTGCCAGCCGACAGGGGAAGGAGTCTGGCTACACCTTC	CASRQGKESGYTF
NA	TRBV2	TRBD1	TRBJ2-1	TGTGCCAGCAGCCTCCGGGACAGGGGTTACAATGAGCAGTTCTTC	CASSLRDRGYNEQFF
NA	TRBV11-2	TRBD1	TRBJ2-4	TGTGCCAGCAGCCCAACGACAGGGGGGAGCATTCAGTACTTC	CASSPTTGGSIQYF
NA	TRBV27	NA	TRBJ1-2	TGTGCCAGCGGGTTTAAGCGGTGGTATGGCTACACCTTC	CASGFKRWYGYTF
NA	TRBV29-1	NA	TRBJ1-2	TGCAGCGTTGTTGGCTCCGCAAAGGAGAACTATGGCTACACCTTC	CSVVGSAKENYGYTF
NA	TRBV19	NA	TRBJ1-1	TGTGCCAGTTTCGACAGCCGGATCGAGAACACTGAAGCTTTCTTT	CASFDSRIENTEAFF
NA	TRBV30	NA	TRBJ2-1	TGTGCCTGGAGCCACCAGGGGGGTGAGCAGTTCTTC	CAWSHQGGEQFF
few	TRBV27	NA	TRBJ1-1	TGTGCCAGCAGGGTACAGGGTCGGAACACTGAAGCTTTCTTT	CASRVQGRNTEAFF
NA	TRBV7-9	NA	TRBJ1-2	TGTGCCATCCTCCTGAACAGGGATGGAGTGAGCTATGGCTACACCTTC	CAILLNRDGVSYGYTF
NA	TRBV5-5	TRBD1	TRBJ1-1	TGTGCCAGCAGCTCTTTTGACAGGGAGGACACTGAAGCTTTCTTT	CASSSFDREDTEAFF
NA	TRBV30	TRBD1	TRBJ1-1	TGTGCCTGGACCAAGGGGGCAGAGAACACTGAAGCTTTCTTT	CAWTKGAENTEAFF
NA	TRBV18	TRBD2	TRBJ2-7	TGTGCCAGCTCACCAGGGCCAGCGGGGGGGGCAAAATACGAGCAGTACTTC	CASSPGPAGGAKYEQYF
NA	TRBV10-3	NA	TRBJ2-2	TGTGCCATCAGCCAAGGACAGGGAGGGACCGGGGAGCTGTTTTTT	CAISQGQGGTGELFF
NA	TRBV27	TRBD2	TRBJ2-7	TGTGCCAGCAGGGGAGGGACCTACGAGCAGTACTTC	CASRGGTYEQYF
NA	TRBV19	NA	TRBJ1-5	TGTGCCAGTAGTCCAGGGGTAAATCAGCCCCAGCATTTT	CASSPGVNQPQHF
once	TRBV19	NA	TRBJ1-6	TGTGCCAGTAGTTCTCTACAGGAATATAATTCACCCCTCCACTTT	CASSSLQEYNSPLHF
NA	TRBV10-1	NA	TRBJ1-1	TGCGCCAGCAGTGAGAACGCGGTTTCCACTGAAGCTTTCTTT	CASSENAVSTEAFF
NA	TRBV7-7	NA	TRBJ2-5	TGTGCCAGCAGTCAGACATACAGGAATATACAAGAGACCCAGTACTTC	CASSQTYRNIQETQYF
NA	TRBV5-6	TRBD1	TRBJ1-4	TGTGCCAGCAGCCTGATGGGACAGGGACCAACTAATGAAAAACTGTTTTTT	CASSLMGQGPTNEKLFF
NA	TRBV4-1	NA	TRBJ1-2	TGCGCCAGCAGCCAAGAGCCCAGGCCTGACTATGGCTACACCTTC	CASSQEPRPDYGYTF